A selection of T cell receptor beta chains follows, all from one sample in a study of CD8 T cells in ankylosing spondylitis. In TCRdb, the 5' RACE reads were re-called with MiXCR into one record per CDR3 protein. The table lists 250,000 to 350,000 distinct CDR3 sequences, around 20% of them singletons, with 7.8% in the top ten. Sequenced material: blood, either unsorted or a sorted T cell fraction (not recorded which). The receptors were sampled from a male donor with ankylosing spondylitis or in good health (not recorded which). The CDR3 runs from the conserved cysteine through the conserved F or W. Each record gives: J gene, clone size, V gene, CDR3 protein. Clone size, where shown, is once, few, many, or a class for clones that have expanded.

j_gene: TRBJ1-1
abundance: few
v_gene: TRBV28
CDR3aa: CASSVWGAMNTEAFF

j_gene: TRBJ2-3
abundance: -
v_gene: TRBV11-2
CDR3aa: CASSPGLAGVSTDTQYF

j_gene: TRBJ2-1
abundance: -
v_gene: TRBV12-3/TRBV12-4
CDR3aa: CASSPNSRDNEQFF

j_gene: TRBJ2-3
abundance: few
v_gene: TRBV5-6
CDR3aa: CASSSTGQGASNTQYF

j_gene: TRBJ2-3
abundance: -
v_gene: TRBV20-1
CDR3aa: CSATGLAGDTQYF

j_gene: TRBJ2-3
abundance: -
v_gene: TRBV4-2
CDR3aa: CASSQEPGRGADTQYF

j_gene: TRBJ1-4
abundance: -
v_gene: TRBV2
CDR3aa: CASTRDTTNEKLFF

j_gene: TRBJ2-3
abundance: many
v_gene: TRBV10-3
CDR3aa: CAISEPEGSRYF

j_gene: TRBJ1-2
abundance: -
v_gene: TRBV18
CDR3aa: CASSAGTALWGYTF

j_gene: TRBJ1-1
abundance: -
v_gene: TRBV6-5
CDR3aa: CASSYGHLTGRNTEAFF

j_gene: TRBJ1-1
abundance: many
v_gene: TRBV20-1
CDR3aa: CSARGLGAANPEAFF

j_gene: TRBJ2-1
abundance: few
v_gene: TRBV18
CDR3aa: CASSLGLHSHEQFF

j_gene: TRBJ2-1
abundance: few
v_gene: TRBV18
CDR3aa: CASSPGRDYNEQFF

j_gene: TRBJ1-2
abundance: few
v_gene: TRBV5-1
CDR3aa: CASSLGGTGYYGYTF

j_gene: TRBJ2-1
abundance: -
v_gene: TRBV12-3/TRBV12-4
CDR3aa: CASSWSPGQGTGNEQFF

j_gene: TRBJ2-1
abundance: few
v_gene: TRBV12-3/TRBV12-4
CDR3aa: CASSDWDRVNNEQFF

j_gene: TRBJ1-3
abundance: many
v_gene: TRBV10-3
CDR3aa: CAVDRGSGNTIYF